The rows below give T cell receptor beta chains drawn from one sample of a study of blood T cells in healthy people across ages. From the 5' RACE reads, TCRdb called clonotypes with MiXCR, one entry per CDR3 protein. The repertoire holds around 900,000 distinct CDR3 sequences, with roughly 47% as singletons. The sample taken for sequencing was blood. These receptors originate from a woman aged 55-70 years in good health. Each CDR3 is given with its conserved first and last residue. A D gene is named only where the DNA matches it firmly.

d_call v_call cdr3_length cdr3_aa
TRBD1 TRBV4-1 18 CASSQPQPRDRGFYEQYF
NA TRBV6-5 15 CASSPGPGLQETQYF
NA TRBV28 15 CASSFSRSGAGELFF
TRBD2 TRBV11-2 15 CASSPGSGGLYEQYF
NA TRBV6-5 14 CASSYGLLNNEQFF
NA TRBV7-2 16 CASSPRPRGQADTQYF
TRBD2 TRBV28 15 CASSASLAGPYEQYF
TRBD1 TRBV18 15 CASSPPGQALNEQFF
TRBD2 TRBV6-6 15 CASSKSGRLTDTQYF
NA TRBV5-1 15 CASSVNRRPTYEQYF
TRBD1 TRBV12-3/TRBV12-4 13 CASSPTGISPLHF
NA TRBV3-1 13 CASSQREQETQYF
TRBD1 TRBV20-1 14 CSADENRGSYEQYF
NA TRBV29-1 13 CSVEINGANVLTF
NA TRBV7-9 11 CASSAGPAQFF
NA TRBV20-1 12 CSAPGLNYGYTF
TRBD2 TRBV10-3 14 CAIRAGTSADTQYF
NA TRBV7-2 15 CASSGGRPSTDTQYF
NA TRBV4-1 13 CASSQLRGETQYF
TRBD1 TRBV29-1 14 CSCRQGLYGNTIYF
NA TRBV28 13 CASRRRGQDTQYF
TRBD1 TRBV7-2 16 CASSAYQGALNYGYTF
TRBD2 TRBV20-1 14 CSAREASGSYEQYF
NA TRBV5-1 13 CASHPGTTDTQYF
NA TRBV20-1 13 CGKGLSPGEKLFF
TRBD1 TRBV10-3 13 CAIRPGQNYGYTF
TRBD1 TRBV2 16 CTSSPTFGTGQETQYF
NA TRBV28 14 CATLVEGPIMTQYF
TRBD1 TRBV12-3/TRBV12-4 15 CASSPWTGKGDTQYF
NA TRBV6-4 15 CASSDTRGQDYGYTF
NA TRBV30 13 CAWSGAGSATQYF
NA TRBV6-1 16 CASIRSETEVANVLTF
NA TRBV20-1 17 CSARPPFTGPYVQPQHF
NA TRBV29-1 13 CSVEDGSSYEQYF
NA TRBV29-1 12 CSVGKGSYEQYF